This T cell receptor (beta chain) came from a study of T cell repertoires in aging, cancer and after chemotherapy. This clonotype was detected a few times. A mixed TRB-A/B primer pool amplified rearranged TRB by multiplex touch-down PCR. One entry per CDR3 protein, called by TCRdb with MiXCR from the multiplex PCR reads. The data show under 2,000 distinct CDR3 sequences, roughly 23% seen once. In germline, CDR1 is DFQATT, CDR2 SNEGSKA (reference sequence). Trimming pared 3 bases from V and 6 bases from J, leaving 9 bases between. The CDR3 has 12 residues. Peripheral blood genomic DNA, not sorted cells or RNA, was the template.

The J gene is TRBJ2-1, the V gene TRBV20-1; D gene ambiguous. The sample was blood. The source of this sequence is a human donor with a blood cancer. In nucleotides, the CDR3 is TGCAGTGCTAGTGGCAAACGCAATGAGCAGTTCTTC. This encodes CSASGKRNEQFF.